The present T cell receptor beta chain was sequenced within a study of CD8 T cells in ankylosing spondylitis. Study-level findings and limits: Some motif variants had been reported before (in reactive arthritis synovial fluid and blood). Ankylosing spondylitis blood appeared to carry a characteristic TCR beta motif of roughly eight highly homologous variants.

The sample holds a few counts of this clonotype. The antigen is not known. V gave up 4 bases and J gave up 3 bases, with 16 bases separating them. The germline V gene encodes CDR1 SGHRS and CDR2 YFSETQ. This CDR3 contains 15 residues. TCRdb re-called the 5' RACE reads with MiXCR, one entry per CDR3 protein. The top ten clones hold around 17% of a sample with about 390,000 distinct CDR3 sequences, under 25% of them seen once. The rearrangement uses TRBV5-1 and TRBJ1-1; D is possibly TRBD1 (6 bases). The sample taken for sequencing was blood, either unsorted or a sorted T cell fraction (not recorded which). This sequence originates from a male donor with ankylosing spondylitis. The CDR3 reads CASSPEGGMHTEAFF. CDR3 nucleotide sequence: TGCGCCAGCAGCCCGGAGGGGGGTATGCACACTGAAGCTTTCTTT.